Detailed here is one T cell receptor beta chain. Its antigen is unidentified. CDR1 and CDR2 from the germline V gene are MDHEN and SYDVKM. This CDR3 is built from 13 residues. Trimming took 10 bases from V and 5 from J, leaving 17 bases between them. These data originate in a study of T cell responses to AZD1222 COVID-19 vaccine. Study-wide background: Analyses pooled second doses at about 4 or about 12 weeks.

Using immunoSEQ multiplex PCR, the repertoire was profiled, and TCRdb retains in-frame clones only, with some absent. The sample has 150,000 or so clones; approximately 90% are singletons. Study findings and constraints: All repertoire sampling was performed exclusively after the peak T cell response. Regions 160-218 and 743-854 dominated among vaccine-associated CD4 TCRs spanning spike. The donors showed a predominance of white British ancestry and of females, with possible underestimation of clonal diversity.

Specimen: peripheral blood, collected on day 0 of AZD1222 vaccination. The J gene is TRBJ2-5, the V gene TRBV28; no clear D. The source of this sequence is an adult in good health. Here the CDR3 reads CATQPPWSETQYF. CDR3 coding DNA: TGTGCCACCCAGCCTCCTTGGAGCGAGACCCAGTACTTC.